This section outlines one T cell receptor beta chain sequence together with its context. The sample belongs to a study of PD-1 blockade in classical Hodgkin lymphoma. Study at large: Once every 2 weeks, patients received intravenous nivolumab at 3 mg/kg.

Stated time point: cycle 4 day 1 (C4D1), after more than five weeks of nivolumab. Autologous stem cell transplantation was followed by relapse in every patient, and brentuximab vedotin exposure varied. This CDR3 is built from 15 residues. V lost 1 base and J lost 3, with 13 bases in between. The germline V gene encodes CDR1 LGHNA and CDR2 YSLEER. Only in-frame clones appear in the TCRdb table, and some are missing; sequencing was by immunoSEQ multiplex PCR. The sample has about 39,000 clones; about 80% are singletons. Specimen: peripheral blood mononuclear cells (PBMCs), collected before the fourth cycle of nivolumab. The chain combines TRBV4-3 with TRBJ2-7; D is undetermined. The clonotype comes from a human donor with classical Hodgkin lymphoma. The CDR3 DNA is TGCGCCAGCAGCCAAGTACCGGGCGGTTTCTACGAGCAGTACTTC. This gives the protein CASSQVPGGFYEQYF.